A selection of T cell receptor beta chains follows, all from one sample in a study of shared clonotypes between healthy human individuals. Produced via immunoSEQ multiplex PCR; TCRdb's table is partial and in-frame only. The repertoire holds about half a million clones, with 78% as singletons. Input material: PBMCs. The origin of the receptors is a woman aged 40 to 55 in good health. Some clones in this sample may be carry-over from other donors' samples. The CDR3 runs from the conserved cysteine through the conserved F or W. A D gene is named only where the DNA matches it firmly. Clone size is not always given. Where it is, it says once, few, many or a class for expanded clones.

v_gene	len	abundance	d_gene	j_gene	CDR3aa	CDR3nt
TRBV28	15	.	TRBD1	TRBJ2-2	CASTGPGQTTGELFF	TGTGCCAGCACCGGACCGGGACAGACAACCGGGGAGCTGTTTTTT
TRBV19	14	.	TRBD1	TRBJ2-2	CASRPGQGAGELFF	TGTGCCAGTAGACCGGGACAGGGGGCCGGGGAGCTGTTTTTT
TRBV7-8	14	.	.	TRBJ2-1	CASSPQPGYNEQFF	TGTGCCAGCAGCCCGCAGCCGGGGTACAATGAGCAGTTCTTC
TRBV19	17	.	TRBD2	TRBJ2-3	CASSKTGTSGRADTQYF	TGTGCCAGTAGTAAAACCGGGACTAGCGGGAGGGCAGATACGCAGTATTTT
TRBV6-4	16	.	TRBD2	TRBJ2-5	CASSERSGSGQETQYF	TGTGCCAGCAGTGAGAGGAGCGGGAGTGGGCAAGAGACCCAGTACTTC
TRBV19	15	.	TRBD2	TRBJ2-3	CASSFAGVGTDTQYF	TGTGCCAGTAGCTTCGCGGGAGTTGGGACAGATACGCAGTATTTT
TRBV7-9	13	.	.	TRBJ2-7	CASSLSASYEQYF	TGTGCCAGCAGCTTATCAGCGTCCTACGAGCAGTACTTC
TRBV6-1	17	.	TRBD1	TRBJ2-5	CASSEARGGQGVETQYF	TGTGCCAGCAGTGAAGCAAGGGGGGGACAGGGTGTAGAGACCCAGTACTTC
TRBV6-6	13	.	.	TRBJ2-5	CATRGHLQETQYF	TGTGCCACACGGGGACACCTACAAGAGACCCAGTACTTC
TRBV5-1	15	.	TRBD2	TRBJ2-7	CASSLLTSGLYEQYF	TGCGCCAGCAGCTTGCTGACTAGCGGACTCTACGAGCAGTACTTC
TRBV28	13	.	TRBD2	TRBJ2-3	CASSGGGTDTQYF	TGTGCCAGCAGCGGGGGGGGGACAGATACGCAGTATTTT
TRBV6-6	15	.	.	TRBJ2-7	CASSYSLASVHEQYF	TGTGCCAGCAGTTACTCCCTAGCGTCGGTCCACGAGCAGTACTTC
TRBV5-1	15	.	TRBD1	TRBJ1-5	CASSIQGARGQPQHF	TGCGCCAGCAGCATACAGGGGGCCAGAGGACAGCCCCAGCATTTT
TRBV5-4	14	.	.	TRBJ2-5	CASSPDQTQETQYF	TGTGCCAGCAGCCCGGACCAGACCCAAGAGACCCAGTACTTC
TRBV6-1	14	.	TRBD1	TRBJ2-2	CASTLGQYTGELFF	TGTGCCAGCACCCTGGGACAGTACACCGGGGAGCTGTTTTTT
TRBV28	12	few	.	TRBJ1-1	CASQTGSTEAFF	TGTGCCAGCCAAACAGGGAGCACTGAAGCTTTCTTT
TRBV10-3	17	.	.	TRBJ1-1	CAISTIRAPLDYTEAFF	TGTGCCATCAGCACAATCCGGGCCCCACTTGACTACACTGAAGCTTTCTTT
TRBV28	13	.	.	TRBJ2-1	CASSTGGESEQFF	TGTGCCAGCAGTACCGGGGGAGAAAGTGAGCAGTTCTTC
TRBV6-1	14	.	.	TRBJ1-2	CASRRTVTNYGYTF	TGTGCCAGCAGGAGGACAGTTACTAACTATGGCTACACCTTC
TRBV2	14	.	.	TRBJ2-3	CASRGDFRTDTQYF	TGTGCCAGCAGGGGGGACTTTCGCACAGATACGCAGTATTTT
TRBV7-2	15	.	TRBD1	TRBJ1-2	CASSLVRSGGSSYTF	TGTGCCAGCAGCTTAGTTAGGTCAGGGGGCTCGAGCTACACCTTC
TRBV7-9	17	.	TRBD2	TRBJ2-3	CASTRGGLVVSSDTQYF	TGTGCCAGCACGCGCGGAGGACTAGTTGTGAGTTCAGATACGCAGTATTTT